Listed below are T cell receptor beta chains from one sample, sequenced in a study of CD8+ T cells in alopecia areata. Profiling relied on immunoSEQ multiplex PCR, and the TCRdb table lists in-frame clones only, not all of them. This sample has about 200,000 clones, with about two fifths found just once. The sequencing here drew on CD4+ T cells sorted from blood, taken between weeks 30 and 35, from a patient treated with tofacitinib. These receptors were taken from a human donor with alopecia areata. Both conserved end residues are part of each CDR3. Fields, in order: J gene, V gene, D gene, clone size, CDR3 protein, CDR3 DNA. The D gene is left open where the match is weak. Expanded clones get a size class; other rows say once, few or many, or leave the size out.

J: TRBJ2-5; V: TRBV29-1; D: TRBD1; size: .; CDR3: CSVTRDRGRETQYF; DNA: TGCAGCGTAACCCGGGACAGGGGGCGCGAGACCCAGTACTTC
J: TRBJ2-6; V: TRBV14; D: .; size: few; CDR3: CASSRRSGANVLTF; DNA: TGTGCCAGCAGCCGTAGGTCTGGGGCCAACGTCCTGACTTTC
J: TRBJ1-5; V: TRBV27; D: .; size: few; CDR3: CASSLGYSNQPQHF; DNA: TGTGCCAGCAGTTTAGGGTATAGCAATCAGCCCCAGCATTTT
J: TRBJ2-2; V: TRBV5-4; D: TRBD1; size: .; CDR3: CASSTGQGAGAEELFF; DNA: TGTGCCAGCAGCACCGGACAGGGGGCAGGGGCCGAGGAGCTGTTTTTT
J: TRBJ1-2; V: TRBV20-1; D: .; size: few; CDR3: CSATGRYGYTF; DNA: TGCAGTGCCACCGGACGCTATGGCTACACCTTC
J: TRBJ2-3; V: TRBV4-1; D: TRBD1; size: .; CDR3: CASSQEQGDTDTQYF; DNA: TGCGCCAGCAGCCAAGAACAGGGGGACACAGATACGCAGTATTTT
J: TRBJ2-2; V: TRBV30; D: TRBD2; size: .; CDR3: CALGLAGGLNTGELFF; DNA: TGTGCCTTGGGACTAGCGGGGGGCCTGAACACCGGGGAGCTGTTTTTT
J: TRBJ2-4; V: TRBV2; D: .; size: .; CDR3: CASSAENIQYF; DNA: TGTGCCAGCAGCGCGGAAAACATTCAGTACTTC
J: TRBJ1-1; V: TRBV10-3; D: .; size: few; CDR3: CAISTEYRAEAFF; DNA: TGTGCCATCAGTACTGAGTATCGAGCTGAAGCTTTCTTT
J: TRBJ2-7; V: TRBV2; D: .; size: .; CDR3: CASSQRTVSYEQYF; DNA: TGTGCCAGCAGTCAAAGGACAGTCTCCTACGAGCAGTACTTC
J: TRBJ2-1; V: TRBV11-2; D: .; size: .; CDR3: CASSLSLNEQFF; DNA: TGTGCCAGCAGCTTATCCCTCAATGAGCAGTTCTTC
J: TRBJ2-7; V: TRBV7-2; D: TRBD2; size: many; CDR3: CASSLYGSGEQYF; DNA: TGTGCCAGCAGCTTATATGGTAGCGGGGAGCAGTACTTC
J: TRBJ2-3; V: TRBV15; D: .; size: .; CDR3: CATSRERGPDTQYF; DNA: TGTGCCACCAGCAGAGAACGGGGCCCAGATACGCAGTATTTT
J: TRBJ1-1; V: TRBV30; D: TRBD1; size: .; CDR3: CAWTGTGGTEAFF; DNA: TGTGCCTGGACCGGGACAGGGGGCACTGAAGCTTTCTTT
J: TRBJ2-3; V: TRBV5-1; D: TRBD2; size: once; CDR3: CASSPGGAGGTDTQYF; DNA: TGCGCCAGCAGCCCCGGGGGAGCGGGGGGCACAGATACGCAGTATTTT
J: TRBJ2-1; V: TRBV27; D: .; size: .; CDR3: CASSSHGVRNEQFF; DNA: TGTGCCAGCAGTTCCCACGGGGTGCGTAATGAGCAGTTCTTC
J: TRBJ1-3; V: TRBV4-1; D: TRBD1; size: .; CDR3: CASSQGTGDYSGNTIYF; DNA: TGCGCCAGCAGCCAAGGGACAGGGGATTATTCTGGAAACACCATATATTTT
J: TRBJ2-1; V: TRBV2; D: .; size: few; CDR3: CASIRGSSYNEQFF; DNA: TGTGCCAGCATAAGGGGGAGCTCCTACAATGAGCAGTTCTTC
J: TRBJ2-6; V: TRBV11-3; D: .; size: .; CDR3: CASSLCTAECSGANVLTF; DNA: TGTGCCAGCAGCTTATGCACAGCCGAATGCTCTGGGGCCAACGTCCTGACTTTC
J: TRBJ2-3; V: TRBV28; D: TRBD2; size: .; CDR3: CASSLVSGGRDTQYF; DNA: TGTGCCAGCAGTTTAGTTAGCGGGGGACGAGATACGCAGTATTTT
J: TRBJ2-3; V: TRBV7-8; D: .; size: .; CDR3: CASSQVTDTQYF; DNA: TGTGCCAGCAGCCAGGTGACAGATACGCAGTATTTT
J: TRBJ1-1; V: TRBV19; D: .; size: .; CDR3: CASKNLRVKGTEAFF; DNA: TGTGCCAGTAAGAATCTCAGGGTGAAGGGGACTGAAGCTTTCTTT
J: TRBJ2-5; V: TRBV30; D: TRBD1; size: .; CDR3: CAWSPKRDREETQYF; DNA: TGTGCCTGGAGTCCGAAGAGGGACAGGGAAGAGACCCAGTACTTC
J: TRBJ2-1; V: TRBV29-1; D: .; size: few; CDR3: CSLSLDSYNEQFF; DNA: TGCAGCCTGAGCTTGGACAGCTACAATGAGCAGTTCTTC
J: TRBJ2-1; V: TRBV2; D: TRBD2; size: few; CDR3: CASSRESLEVAGVNEQFF; DNA: TGTGCCAGCAGCAGGGAGTCCCTGGAAGTAGCGGGAGTGAATGAGCAGTTCTTC
J: TRBJ2-7; V: TRBV5-6; D: .; size: .; CDR3: CASSQPSLMTAQNEQYF; DNA: TGTGCCAGCAGCCAACCATCGTTGATGACAGCCCAAAACGAGCAGTACTTC
J: TRBJ2-1; V: TRBV18; D: .; size: .; CDR3: CASSPLAEASKFF; DNA: TGTGCCAGCTCACCACTAGCGGAGGCCTCGAAGTTCTTC
J: TRBJ2-1; V: TRBV15; D: .; size: .; CDR3: CATSRMEQLSDNEQFF; DNA: TGTGCCACCAGCAGAATGGAACAATTGAGTGACAATGAGCAGTTCTTC
J: TRBJ1-2; V: TRBV6-1; D: TRBD1; size: few; CDR3: CASSPYQTGFGYTF; DNA: TGTGCCAGCAGCCCCTATCAGACAGGGTTTGGCTACACCTTC
J: TRBJ2-7; V: TRBV18; D: .; size: few; CDR3: CASSPGHQGHDEQYF; DNA: TGTGCCAGCTCACCAGGCCATCAGGGTCACGACGAGCAGTACTTC
J: TRBJ2-5; V: TRBV12-5; D: .; size: .; CDR3: CASGLRGQETQYF; DNA: TGTGCTAGTGGTTTGAGAGGACAAGAGACCCAGTACTTC
J: TRBJ1-2; V: TRBV5-1; D: TRBD1; size: .; CDR3: CASSIGQGATRVNGYTF; DNA: TGCGCCAGCAGCATAGGACAGGGGGCCACCCGGGTGAATGGCTACACCTTC
J: TRBJ2-3; V: TRBV5-1; D: TRBD2; size: .; CDR3: CASSLGLAGVGTDTQYF; DNA: TGCGCCAGCAGCTTGGGACTAGCGGGAGTAGGTACAGATACGCAGTATTTT
J: TRBJ2-7; V: TRBV6-5; D: .; size: few; CDR3: CASSYLGPLGYEQYF; DNA: TGTGCCAGCAGTTACCTCGGACCCTTGGGGTACGAGCAGTACTTC
J: TRBJ2-5; V: TRBV6-1; D: .; size: many; CDR3: CASKFPGLETQYF; DNA: TGTGCCAGCAAATTCCCAGGTTTGGAGACCCAGTACTTC
J: TRBJ2-7; V: TRBV19; D: .; size: .; CDR3: CASSIGSDSYEQYF; DNA: TGTGCCAGTAGTATCGGGTCGGATTCCTACGAGCAGTACTTC
J: TRBJ2-3; V: TRBV5-1; D: TRBD2; size: .; CDR3: CASRLGLASADTQYF; DNA: TGCGCCAGCAGACTAGGACTAGCGAGCGCAGATACGCAGTATTTT
J: TRBJ2-1; V: TRBV6-6; D: .; size: once; CDR3: CASSSTGRNEQFF; DNA: TGTGCCAGCAGTTCGACAGGCCGGAATGAGCAGTTCTTC
J: TRBJ2-1; V: TRBV7-9; D: .; size: .; CDR3: CASSSPSGLSSYNEQFF; DNA: TGTGCCAGCAGCTCCCCTTCGGGTCTAAGCTCCTACAATGAGCAGTTCTTC
J: TRBJ2-2; V: TRBV5-1; D: TRBD1; size: .; CDR3: CASSLGDRNTGELFF; DNA: TGCGCCAGCAGCTTGGGGGACAGGAACACCGGGGAGCTGTTTTTT
J: TRBJ2-6; V: TRBV29-1; D: .; size: .; CDR3: CSVEGGGTAGANVLTF; DNA: TGCAGCGTTGAGGGCGGGGGGACAGCTGGGGCCAACGTCCTGACTTTC
J: TRBJ1-1; V: TRBV7-2; D: TRBD1; size: .; CDR3: CASRFRPGQRNAEAFF; DNA: TGTGCCAGCAGGTTCAGACCGGGACAGCGCAACGCTGAAGCTTTCTTT
J: TRBJ2-1; V: TRBV7-8; D: .; size: .; CDR3: CASTPRAATSYNEQFF; DNA: TGTGCCAGCACACCCAGGGCGGCCACCTCCTACAATGAGCAGTTCTTC
J: TRBJ2-1; V: TRBV7-2; D: .; size: .; CDR3: CASSPQNEQFF; DNA: TGTGCCAGCAGTCCCCAAAATGAGCAGTTCTTC
J: TRBJ2-3; V: TRBV5-1; D: TRBD2; size: many; CDR3: CASSLAGTSGPTDTQYF; DNA: TGCGCCAGCAGCTTGGCCGGGACTAGCGGACCCACAGATACGCAGTATTTT
J: TRBJ2-2; V: TRBV2; D: TRBD2; size: few; CDR3: CASRRTSSSGELFF; DNA: TGTGCCAGCCGTAGGACTAGCAGTTCCGGGGAGCTGTTTTTT
J: TRBJ1-1; V: TRBV29-1; D: .; size: .; CDR3: CSVGGMNTEAFF; DNA: TGCAGCGTGGGTGGTATGAACACTGAAGCTTTCTTT
J: TRBJ1-1; V: TRBV7-6; D: .; size: .; CDR3: CASSTAGTNTEAFF; DNA: TGTGCCAGCAGCACGGCCGGGACAAACACTGAAGCTTTCTTT
J: TRBJ1-1; V: TRBV29-1; D: .; size: few; CDR3: CSVVRMMNTEAFF; DNA: TGCAGCGTTGTCAGAATGATGAACACTGAAGCTTTCTTT
J: TRBJ2-5; V: TRBV5-6; D: .; size: .; CDR3: CASSGEETQYF; DNA: TGTGCCAGCAGTGGAGAAGAGACCCAGTACTTC